The entry that follows covers one TCR beta chain sequence. Its target is unknown. The germline CDR1 and CDR2 sequences are SEHNR and FQNEAQ (reference sequence). V gave up 8 bases and J gave up 0 bases; unmatched junction bases: 7. This CDR3 is 15 amino acids long. This entry comes from a study of cytomegalovirus exposure and HLA in healthy donors. General study points: Testing in vitro showed three CMV-associated chains specific for CMV antigens. Immune exposure data for these donors was limited to CMV serostatus. Across all donors, roughly uniform sequencing depth was an assumption of the presence/absence analyses.

With 60 Vbeta and 13 Jbeta primers, the PCR was carried out. In the original analysis: Unique TCR beta chains totaled about 78 million in a later count, with around 10 million of them shared. TCRdb's table, derived via immunoSEQ multiplex PCR, lists solely in-frame clones and lacks some. From that table come the V and J calls and clone size; the DNA was used to work out D and trimming. Among about 130,000 clones, around 80% were seen once, and the ten largest hold about 2.2%. The gene calls are TRBV7-9 and TRBJ2-3, with TRBD2 identical over 8 bases. The sample comprised PBMCs. This clonotype originated in a man aged 25 to 40 in good health and CMV-seronegative. The CDR3 DNA reads TGTGCCAGCGGCCAGACTAGCGCTAGCACAGATACGCAGTATTTT. Protein product: CASGQTSASTDTQYF. Together with reference TRBV7-9 and TRBJ2-3, the CDR3 gives the full variable domain: DTGVSQNPRHKITKRGQNVTFRCDPISEHNRLYWYRQTLGQGPEFLTYFQNEAQLEKSRLLSDRFSAERPKGSFSTLEIQRTEQGDSAMYLCASGQTSASTDTQYFGPGTRLTVL.